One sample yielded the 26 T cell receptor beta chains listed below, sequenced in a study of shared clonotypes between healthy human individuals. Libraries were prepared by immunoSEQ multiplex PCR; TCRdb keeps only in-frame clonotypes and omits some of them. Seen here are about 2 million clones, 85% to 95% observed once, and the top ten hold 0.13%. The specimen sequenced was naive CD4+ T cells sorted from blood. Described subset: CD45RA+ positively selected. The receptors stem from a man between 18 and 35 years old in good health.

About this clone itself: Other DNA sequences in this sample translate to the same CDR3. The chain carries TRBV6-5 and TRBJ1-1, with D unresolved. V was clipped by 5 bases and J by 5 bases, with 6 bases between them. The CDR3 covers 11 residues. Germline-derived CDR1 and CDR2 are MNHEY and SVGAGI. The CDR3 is CASSGNTEAFF. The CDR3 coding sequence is TGTGCCAGCAGTGGGAATACTGAAGCTTTCTTT.

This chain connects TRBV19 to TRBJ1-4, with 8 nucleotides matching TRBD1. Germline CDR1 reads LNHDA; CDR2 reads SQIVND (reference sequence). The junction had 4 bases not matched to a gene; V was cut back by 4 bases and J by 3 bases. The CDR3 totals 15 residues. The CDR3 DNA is TGTGCCAGTAGTACGACAGGGGTCCCTAATGAAAAACTGTTTTTT. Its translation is CASSTTGVPNEKLFF. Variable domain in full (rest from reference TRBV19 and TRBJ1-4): DGGITQSPKYLFRKEGQNVTLSCEQNLNHDAMYWYRQDPGQGLRLIYYSQIVNDFQKGDIAEGYSVSREKKESFPLTVTSAQKNPTAFYLCASSTTGVPNEKLFFGSGTQLSVL.

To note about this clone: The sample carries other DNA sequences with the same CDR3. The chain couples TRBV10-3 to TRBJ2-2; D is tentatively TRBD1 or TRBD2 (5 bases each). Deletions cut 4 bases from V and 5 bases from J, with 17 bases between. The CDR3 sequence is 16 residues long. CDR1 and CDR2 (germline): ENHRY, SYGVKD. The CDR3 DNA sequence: TGTGCCATCAGTGCCGCGGGCAGGGCTGAAACCGGGGAGCTGTTTTTT. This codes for CAISAAGRAETGELFF.

CDR3 loop: CASSFQSTETQYF. CDR3 nucleotides: TGTGCCAGCAGCTTCCAAAGCACAGAGACCCAGTACTTC. This chain links TRBV7-9 with TRBJ2-5; unclear D gene. CDR1 SEHNR and CDR2 FQNEAQ come from the germline V gene (reference sequence). Trimming pared 3 bases from V and 4 bases from J, leaving 9 bases between. The CDR3 extends over 13 amino acids.

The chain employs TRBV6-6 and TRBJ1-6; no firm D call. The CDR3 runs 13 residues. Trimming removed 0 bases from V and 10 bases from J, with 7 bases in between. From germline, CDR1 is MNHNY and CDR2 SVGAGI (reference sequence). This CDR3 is CASSYSKWSPLHF. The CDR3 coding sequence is TGTGCCAGCAGTTACTCGAAGTGGTCACCCCTCCACTTT.

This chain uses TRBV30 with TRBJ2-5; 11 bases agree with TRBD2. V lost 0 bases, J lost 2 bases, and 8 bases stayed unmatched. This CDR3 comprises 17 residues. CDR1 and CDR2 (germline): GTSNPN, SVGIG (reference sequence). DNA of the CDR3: TGTGCCTGGAGTGTTCAGAGGACTAGCGGGTTACAAGAGACCCAGTACTTC. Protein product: CAWSVQRTSGLQETQYF.

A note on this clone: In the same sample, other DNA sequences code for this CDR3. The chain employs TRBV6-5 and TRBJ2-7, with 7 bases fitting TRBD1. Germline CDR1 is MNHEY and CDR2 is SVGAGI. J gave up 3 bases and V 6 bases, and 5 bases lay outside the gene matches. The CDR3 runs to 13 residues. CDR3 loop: CASSPRDSYEQYF. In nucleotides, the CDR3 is TGTGCCAGCAGCCCCCGGGACAGCTACGAGCAGTACTTC.

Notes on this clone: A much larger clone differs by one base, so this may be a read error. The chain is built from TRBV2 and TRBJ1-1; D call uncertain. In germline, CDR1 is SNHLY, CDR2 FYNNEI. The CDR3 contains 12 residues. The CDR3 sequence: CASSVIGSEVFF. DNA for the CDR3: TGTGCCAGCAGTGTTATCGGGTCCGAAGTTTTCTTT.

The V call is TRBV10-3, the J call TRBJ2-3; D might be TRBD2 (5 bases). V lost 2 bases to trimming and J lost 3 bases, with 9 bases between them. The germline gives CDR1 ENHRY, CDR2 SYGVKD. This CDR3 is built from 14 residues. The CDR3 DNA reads TGTGCCATCAGTGAGGGGGAGCTGACAGATACGCAGTATTTT. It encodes CAISEGELTDTQYF.

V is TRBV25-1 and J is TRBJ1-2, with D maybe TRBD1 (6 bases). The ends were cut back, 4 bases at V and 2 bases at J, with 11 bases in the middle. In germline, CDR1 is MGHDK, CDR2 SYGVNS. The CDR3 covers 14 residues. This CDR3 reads CASSGKGTNYGYTF. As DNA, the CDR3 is TGTGCCAGCAGTGGGAAAGGGACAAACTATGGCTACACCTTC.

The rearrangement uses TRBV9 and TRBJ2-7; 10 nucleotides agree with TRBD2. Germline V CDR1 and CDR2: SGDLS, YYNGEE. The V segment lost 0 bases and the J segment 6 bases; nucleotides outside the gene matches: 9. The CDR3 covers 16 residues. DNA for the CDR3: TGTGCCAGCAGCGTAGGTCTAGCGGGAGATGGGGTCGAGCAGTACTTC. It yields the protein CASSVGLAGDGVEQYF.

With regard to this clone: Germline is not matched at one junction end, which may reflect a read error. The CDR3 loop reads CASSLESRGWVF. The DNA of the CDR3 is TGTGCCAGCAGCTTAGAATCAAGGGGATGGGTCTTC. The rearrangement uses TRBV11-2 and TRBJ2-1, with TRBD1 as a possible D gene (5 bases). From germline, CDR1 is SGHAT and CDR2 FQNNGV. CDR3 size: 12 residues.

Here the CDR3 DNA reads TGTGCCAGCAGCTTACGGGGGGCGCAAAACTATGGCTACACCTTC. This translates into CASSLRGAQNYGYTF. The chain links TRBV7-9 to TRBJ1-2, with D maybe TRBD1 (6 bases). V gave up 2 bases and J gave up 2 bases, with 12 bases separating them. This CDR3 has 15 amino acids. Germline V gene lookup returns CDR1 SEHNR and CDR2 FQNEAQ (reference sequence).

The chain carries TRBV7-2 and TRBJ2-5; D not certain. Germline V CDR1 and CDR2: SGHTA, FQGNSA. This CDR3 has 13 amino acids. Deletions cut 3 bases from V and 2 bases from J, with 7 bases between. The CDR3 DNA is TGTGCCAGCAGCTTGTGGCAGCAAGAGACCCAGTACTTC. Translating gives CASSLWQQETQYF.

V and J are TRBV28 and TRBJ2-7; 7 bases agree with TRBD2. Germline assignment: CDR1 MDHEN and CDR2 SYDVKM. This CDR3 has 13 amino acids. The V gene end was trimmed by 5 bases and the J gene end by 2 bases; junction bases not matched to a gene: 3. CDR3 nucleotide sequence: TGTGCCAGCAGTCGGGGGGATGCCTACGAGCAGTACTTC. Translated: CASSRGDAYEQYF. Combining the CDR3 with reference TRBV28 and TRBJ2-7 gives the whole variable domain DVKVTQSSRYLVKRTGEKVFLECVQDMDHENMFWYRQDPGLGLRLIYFSYDVKMKEKGDIPEGYSVSREKKERFSLILESASTNQTSMYLCASSRGDAYEQYFGPGTRLTVT.

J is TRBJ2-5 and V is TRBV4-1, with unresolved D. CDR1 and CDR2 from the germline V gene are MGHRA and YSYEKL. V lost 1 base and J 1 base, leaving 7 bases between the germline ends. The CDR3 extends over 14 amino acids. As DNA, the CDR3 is TGCGCCAGCAGCCAAGGGAACAGCCAAGAGACCCAGTACTTC. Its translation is CASSQGNSQETQYF.

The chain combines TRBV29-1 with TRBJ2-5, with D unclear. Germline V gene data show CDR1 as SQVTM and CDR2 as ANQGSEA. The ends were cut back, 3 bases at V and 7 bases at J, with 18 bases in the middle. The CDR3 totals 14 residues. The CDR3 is CSVESEPSYGTQYF. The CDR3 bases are TGCAGCGTTGAGTCAGAACCATCCTACGGGACCCAGTACTTC.

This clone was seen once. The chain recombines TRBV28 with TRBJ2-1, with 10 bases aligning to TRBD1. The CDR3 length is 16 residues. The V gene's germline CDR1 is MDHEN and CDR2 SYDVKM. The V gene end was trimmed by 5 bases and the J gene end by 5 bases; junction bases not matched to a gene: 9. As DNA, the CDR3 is TGTGCCAGCAGTGGGCCCGGGACAGGGGAACACAATGAGCAGTTCTTC. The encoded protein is CASSGPGTGEHNEQFF.

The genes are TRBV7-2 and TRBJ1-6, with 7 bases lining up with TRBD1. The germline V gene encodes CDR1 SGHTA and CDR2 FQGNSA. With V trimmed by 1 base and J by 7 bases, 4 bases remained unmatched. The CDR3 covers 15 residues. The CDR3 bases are TGTGCCAGCAGCTTAGTAGGGGACAGAAATTCACCCCTCCACTTT. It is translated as CASSLVGDRNSPLHF. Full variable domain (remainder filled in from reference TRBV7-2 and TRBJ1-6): GAGVSQSPSNKVTEKGKDVELRCDPISGHTALYWYRQSLGQGLEFLIYFQGNSAPDKSGLPSDRFSAERTGGSVSTLTIQRTQQEDSAVYLCASSLVGDRNSPLHFGNGTRLTVT.

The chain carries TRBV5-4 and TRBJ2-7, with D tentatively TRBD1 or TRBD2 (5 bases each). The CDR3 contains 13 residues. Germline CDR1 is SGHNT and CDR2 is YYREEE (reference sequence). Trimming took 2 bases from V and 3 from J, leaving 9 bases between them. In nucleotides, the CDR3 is TGTGCCAGCAGCTTATCGGGGCTCTACGAGCAGTACTTC. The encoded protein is CASSLSGLYEQYF.

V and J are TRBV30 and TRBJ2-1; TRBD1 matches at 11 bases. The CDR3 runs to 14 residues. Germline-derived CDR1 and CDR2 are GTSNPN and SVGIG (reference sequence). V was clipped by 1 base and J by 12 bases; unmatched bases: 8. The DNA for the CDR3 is TGTGCCTGGAGTGAAACCGGGACAGGGGGAGGGCAGTTCTTC. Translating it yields CAWSETGTGGGQFF. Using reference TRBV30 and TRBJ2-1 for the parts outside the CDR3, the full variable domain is SQTIHQWPATLVQPVGSPLSLECTVEGTSNPNLYWYRQAAGRGLQLLFYSVGIGQISSEVPQNLSASRPQDRQFILSSKKLLLSDSGFYLCAWSETGTGGGQFFGPGTRLTVL.

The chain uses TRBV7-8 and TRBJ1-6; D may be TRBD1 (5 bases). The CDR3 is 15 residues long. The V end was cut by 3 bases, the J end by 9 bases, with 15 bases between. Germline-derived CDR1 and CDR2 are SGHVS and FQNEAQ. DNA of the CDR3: TGTGCCAGCAGCTTGATGGGGGAGATTGGTTCACCCCTCCACTTT. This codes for CASSLMGEIGSPLHF. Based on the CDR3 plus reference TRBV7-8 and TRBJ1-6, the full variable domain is GAGVSQSPRYKVAKRGQDVALRCDPISGHVSLFWYQQALGQGPEFLTYFQNEAQLDKSGLPSDRFFAERPEGSVSTLKIQRTQQEDSAVYLCASSLMGEIGSPLHFGNGTRLTVT.

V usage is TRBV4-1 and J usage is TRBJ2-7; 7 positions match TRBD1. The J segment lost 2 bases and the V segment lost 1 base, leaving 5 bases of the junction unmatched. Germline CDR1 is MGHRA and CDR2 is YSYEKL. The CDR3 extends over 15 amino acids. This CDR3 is CASSQGETGTYEQYF. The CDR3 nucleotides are TGCGCCAGCAGCCAAGGTGAGACAGGGACCTACGAGCAGTACTTC.

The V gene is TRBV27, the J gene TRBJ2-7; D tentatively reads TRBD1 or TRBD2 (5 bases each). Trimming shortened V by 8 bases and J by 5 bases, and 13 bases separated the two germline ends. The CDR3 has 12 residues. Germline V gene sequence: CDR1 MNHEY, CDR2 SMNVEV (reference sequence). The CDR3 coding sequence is TGTGCCAGCCGAGGGGTTACTCACGAGCAGTACTTC. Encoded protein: CASRGVTHEQYF.

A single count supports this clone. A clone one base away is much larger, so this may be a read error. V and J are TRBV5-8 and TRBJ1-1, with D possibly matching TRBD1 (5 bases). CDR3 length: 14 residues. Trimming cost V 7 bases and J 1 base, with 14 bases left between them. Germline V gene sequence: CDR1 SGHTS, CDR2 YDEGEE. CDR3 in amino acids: CASGKRRGNTEAFF. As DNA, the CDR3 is TGTGCCAGCGGAAAAAGAAGGGGGAACACTGAAGCTTTCTTT. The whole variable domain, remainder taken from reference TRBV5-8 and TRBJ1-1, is EAGVTQSPTHLIKTRGQQATLRCSPISGHTSVYWYQQALGLGLQFLLWYDEGEERNRGNFPPRFSGRQFPNYSSELNVNALELEDSALYLCASGKRRGNTEAFFGQGTRLTVV.

DNA of the CDR3: TGTGCCAGCAGCCTCGCGGCAGGGGCGGGCATTCAGTACTTC. Protein product: CASSLAAGAGIQYF. The rearrangement links TRBV27 to TRBJ2-4, with D perhaps matching TRBD1 (6 bases). V shed 6 bases and J shed 9 bases, with 18 bases lying between them. Germline CDR1 and CDR2: MNHEY and SMNVEV (reference sequence). There are 14 residues in the CDR3.